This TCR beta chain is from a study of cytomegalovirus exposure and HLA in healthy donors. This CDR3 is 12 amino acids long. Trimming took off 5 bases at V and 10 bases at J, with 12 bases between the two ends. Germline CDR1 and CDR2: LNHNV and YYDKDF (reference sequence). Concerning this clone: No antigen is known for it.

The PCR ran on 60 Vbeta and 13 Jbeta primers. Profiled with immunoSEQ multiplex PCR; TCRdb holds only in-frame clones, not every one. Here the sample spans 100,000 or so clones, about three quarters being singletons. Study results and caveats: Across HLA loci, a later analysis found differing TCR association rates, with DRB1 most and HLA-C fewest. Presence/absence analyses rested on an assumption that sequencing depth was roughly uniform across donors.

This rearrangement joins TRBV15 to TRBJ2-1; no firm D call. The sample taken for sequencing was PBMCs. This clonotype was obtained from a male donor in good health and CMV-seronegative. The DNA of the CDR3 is TGTGCCACCAGCCGACTGCTCGGAGAGCAGTTCTTC. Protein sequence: CATSRLLGEQFF. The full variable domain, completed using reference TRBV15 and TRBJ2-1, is DAMVIQNPRYQVTQFGKPVTLSCSQTLNHNVMYWYQQKSSQAPKLLFHYYDKDFNNEADTPDNFQSRRPNTSFCFLDIRSPGLGDTAMYLCATSRLLGEQFFGPGTRLTVL.